These 9 T cell receptor beta chains came from one sample sequenced in a study of graft-versus-host responses after intestinal transplantation. Assay: immunoSEQ multiplex PCR; the TCRdb copy retains only in-frame clones and omits some. Here the sample spans approximately 79,000 clones, roughly 80% being singletons. No antigen has been identified for these receptors. The material sequenced was unstimulated CD4+ T cells sorted from spleen or lymph node cells, taken before intestinal transplant. These TCRs come from a human donor who received an intestinal transplant.

The rearrangement uses TRBV10-3 and TRBJ2-3, with 13 bases matching TRBD2. The germline V gene has CDR1 ENHRY and CDR2 SYGVKD. V shed 3 bases, J shed 3 bases, and the junction held 3 bases outside the gene matches. This CDR3 contains 16 residues. DNA for the CDR3: TGTGCCATCAGTGAACTAGCGGGAGGGAAGACAGATACGCAGTATTTT. Its translation: CAISELAGGKTDTQYF.

The chain links TRBV5-1 to TRBJ1-2; 12 bases align to TRBD1. V was pared by 4 bases and J by 4 bases, with 11 bases of the junction left unmatched. The germline CDR1 and CDR2 sequences are SGHRS and YFSETQ. The CDR3 consists of 17 residues. The CDR3, as DNA: TGCGCCAGCAGCGAAGGGACAGGGGGCGCTTACGGCTATGGCTACACCTTC. It translates to CASSEGTGGAYGYGYTF.

The chain couples TRBV27 to TRBJ2-7; D unresolved. V was clipped by 2 bases and J by 5 bases, with 10 bases between them. This CDR3 is 13 amino acids long. Germline V CDR1 and CDR2: MNHEY, SMNVEV (reference sequence). The CDR3 DNA sequence: TGTGCCAGCAGTTTAACGGTCCTGAACGAGCAGTACTTC. This translates into CASSLTVLNEQYF.

The genes are TRBV7-8 and TRBJ2-1; the match to TRBD2 covers 9 bases. J was trimmed by 3 bases and V by 1 base; bases with no gene match: 7. Germline lookup yields CDR1 SGHVS and CDR2 FQNEAQ. The CDR3 contains 17 residues. CDR3 amino acids: CASSLGGRLADYNEQFF. The DNA for the CDR3 is TGTGCCAGCAGCTTAGGGGGTCGACTAGCGGACTACAATGAGCAGTTCTTC.

The gene calls are TRBV6-1 and TRBJ2-3, with 9 bases matching TRBD1. The V and J ends lost 7 bases and 1 base, in that order; junction bases with no gene match: 3. Germline assignment: CDR1 MNHNS and CDR2 SASEGT. The CDR3 totals 14 residues. CDR3 region: CASIRDRGTDTQYF. DNA for the CDR3: TGTGCCAGCATCAGGGACAGGGGCACAGATACGCAGTATTTT.

J is TRBJ2-6 and V is TRBV6-1; TRBD1 aligns across 7 bases. This CDR3 spans 15 amino acids. CDR1 is MNHNS and CDR2 is SASEGT in the germline V gene. V was clipped by 9 bases and J by 2 bases; unmatched bases: 7. The CDR3 nucleotides read TGTGCCAGTCAAACCACAGGGGCTGGGGCCAACGTCCTGACTTTC. Its protein is CASQTTGAGANVLTF.

The count of this clone is one. The rearrangement links TRBV7-3 to TRBJ2-1, with 9 bases lining up with TRBD2. The CDR3 has 16 amino acids. The germline gives CDR1 SGHTA, CDR2 FQGTGA. The V gene end was trimmed by 2 bases and the J gene end by 0 bases; junction bases not matched to a gene: 2. The CDR3 loop reads CASSLRSGGSYNEQFF. DNA of the CDR3: TGTGCCAGCAGCTTACGTAGCGGGGGCTCCTACAATGAGCAGTTCTTC.

This clone has only one observation. CDR3 loop: CASSPDSNSPLHF. The CDR3 nucleotides read TGCGCCAGCAGCCCCGATAGTAATTCACCCCTCCACTTT. This sequence joins TRBV5-1 and TRBJ1-6; D not resolved. V shed 4 bases and J shed 6 bases, with 8 bases lying between them. The CDR3 contains 13 residues. Germline-derived CDR1 and CDR2 are SGHRS and YFSETQ.

This chain uses TRBV19 with TRBJ2-7; TRBD1 might be the D (6 bases). This CDR3 contains 13 residues. Germline V gives CDR1 LNHDA, CDR2 SQIVND (reference sequence). V was trimmed by 10 bases and J by 1 base, leaving 14 bases between them. For the CDR3, the DNA is TGTGCCACAACGGAAGGGGGTTCCTACGAGCAGTACTTC. This codes for CATTEGGSYEQYF. The whole variable domain, filled in from reference TRBV19 and TRBJ2-7, reads DGGITQSPKYLFRKEGQNVTLSCEQNLNHDAMYWYRQDPGQGLRLIYYSQIVNDFQKGDIAEGYSVSREKKESFPLTVTSAQKNPTAFYLCATTEGGSYEQYFGPGTRLTVT.